This T cell receptor (beta chain) was observed in a study of T cell repertoires in cytomegalovirus infection. In germline, CDR1 is SGHTA, CDR2 FQGNSA. Trimming removed 1 base at V and 7 bases at J, with 14 bases between. CDR3 length: 15 residues. TCRdb independently ran MiXCR on the reads; one entry per CDR3 protein. Found here are around 530,000 distinct CDR3 sequences, about 25% of them singletons; the top ten hold under 15%. Details on this clonotype: Its antigen is currently unknown.

Whole-study findings and limits: Clonotype analysis showed dominance of the ex vivo response by HLA-C-restricted CMV-specific TCR beta clonotypes.

This TCR was recovered from a human donor in good health (CMV status not recorded). Some clones in this sample may be carry-over from other donors' samples. Sequenced material: PBMCs. The chain has TRBV7-2 and TRBJ1-5; D unresolved. In nucleotides, the CDR3 is TGTGCCAGCAGCTTAGTAATCTCCGATAGGCAGCCCCAGCATTTT. Translating gives CASSLVISDRQPQHF. Filled out from reference TRBV7-2 and TRBJ1-5, the complete variable domain reads GAGVSQSPSNKVTEKGKDVELRCDPISGHTALYWYRQSLGQGLEFLIYFQGNSAPDKSGLPSDRFSAERTGGSVSTLTIQRTQQEDSAVYLCASSLVISDRQPQHFGDGTRLSIL.